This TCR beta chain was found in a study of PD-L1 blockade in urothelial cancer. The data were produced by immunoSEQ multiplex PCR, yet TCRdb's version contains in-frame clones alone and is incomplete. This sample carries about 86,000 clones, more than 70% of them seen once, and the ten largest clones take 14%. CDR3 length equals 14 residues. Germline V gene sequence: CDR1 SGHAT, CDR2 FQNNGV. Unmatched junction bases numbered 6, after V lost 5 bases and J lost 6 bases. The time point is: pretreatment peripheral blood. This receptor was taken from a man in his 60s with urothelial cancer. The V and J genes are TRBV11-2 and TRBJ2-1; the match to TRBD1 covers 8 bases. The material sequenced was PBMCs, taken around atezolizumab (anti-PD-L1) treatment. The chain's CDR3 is CASSLQGVSNEQFF. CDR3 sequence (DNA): TGTGCCAGCAGCCTACAGGGGGTCTCCAATGAGCAGTTCTTC.